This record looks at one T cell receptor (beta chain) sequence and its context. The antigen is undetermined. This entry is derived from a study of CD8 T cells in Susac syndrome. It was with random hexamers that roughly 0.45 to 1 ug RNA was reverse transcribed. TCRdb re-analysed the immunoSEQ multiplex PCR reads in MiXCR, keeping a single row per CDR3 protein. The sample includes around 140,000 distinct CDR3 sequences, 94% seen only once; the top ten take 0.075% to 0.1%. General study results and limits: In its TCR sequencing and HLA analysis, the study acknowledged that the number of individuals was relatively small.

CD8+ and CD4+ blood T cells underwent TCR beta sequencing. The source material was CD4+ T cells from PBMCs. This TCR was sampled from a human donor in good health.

The CDR3 region has the DNA TGTGCCAGCTCACCACGTAGGGACAGGAGCTCCTACGAGCAGTACTTC. The encoded protein is CASSPRRDRSSYEQYF. The gene calls are TRBV18 and TRBJ2-7; 8 bases are a match to TRBD1. The germline gives CDR1 KGHSH, CDR2 LQKENI. V shed 1 base and J 0 bases; nucleotides not matched to a gene: 5. CDR3 size: 16 residues.